This T cell receptor beta chain was captured in a study of shared clonotypes between healthy human individuals. General study points: Rarefaction curves obtained for sorted subsets showed sequencing incomplete despite large depth.

This clone was recorded only once. Its antigen remains unknown. In the source study's methods: Owing to the provision of junction-only sequences devoid of quality scores by immunoSEQ, filtering differed. Measured with immunoSEQ multiplex PCR; TCRdb has only the in-frame clones, and not every one. V and J calls and clone size come straight from that table; D and trimming were deduced from the DNA. The sample shows 800,000 to 1,200,000 clones, around 78% of them seen only once. The CDR3 is 15 residues long. V was clipped by 5 bases and J by 4 bases, with 16 bases between them. The germline gives CDR1 SGHAT, CDR2 FQDESV (reference sequence). Within Nashville, Tennessee resided all donors, each a Caucasian adult.

The chain links TRBV11-1 to TRBJ2-3, with D perhaps TRBD2 (6 bases). The material sequenced was memory CD4+ T cells from PBMCs. Documented subset: CD45RA-negative fraction. The TCR sequence derives from a young man in good health. Some clones in this sample may be carry-over from other donors' samples. As DNA, the CDR3 is TGTGCCAGCAGCATGGTCGGCGGGATGGCAGATACGCAGTATTTT. Amino acid sequence: CASSMVGGMADTQYF.